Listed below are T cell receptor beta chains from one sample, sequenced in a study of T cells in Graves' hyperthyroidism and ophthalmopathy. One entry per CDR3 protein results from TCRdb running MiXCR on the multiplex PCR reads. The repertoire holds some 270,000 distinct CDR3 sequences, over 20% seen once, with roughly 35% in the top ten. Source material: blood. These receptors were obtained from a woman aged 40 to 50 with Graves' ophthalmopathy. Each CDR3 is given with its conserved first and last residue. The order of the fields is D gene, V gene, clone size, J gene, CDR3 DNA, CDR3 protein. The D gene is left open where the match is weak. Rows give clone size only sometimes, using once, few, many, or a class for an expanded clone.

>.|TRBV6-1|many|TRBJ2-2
TGTGCCAGCAGTGAATTGGACATGAACACCGGGGAGCTGTTTTTT
CASSELDMNTGELFF
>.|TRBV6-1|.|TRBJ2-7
TGTGCCAGCAGGAACACCGACCGTCACTACGAGCAGTACTTC
CASRNTDRHYEQYF
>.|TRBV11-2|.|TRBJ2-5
TGTGCCAGCAGCTTACTACAGCAAGAGACCCAGTACTTC
CASSLLQQETQYF
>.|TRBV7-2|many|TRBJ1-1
TGTGCCAGCAGCCCACAGGGTCAGGGAACTGAAGCTTTCTTT
CASSPQGQGTEAFF
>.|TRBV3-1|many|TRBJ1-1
TGTGCCAGCAGCCAAAGGGACTACCGATGGGAAGCTTTCTTT
CASSQRDYRWEAFF
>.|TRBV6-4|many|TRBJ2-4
TGTGCCAGCAGTGACCCCCCTTTAGCCAAAAACATTCAGTACTTC
CASSDPPLAKNIQYF
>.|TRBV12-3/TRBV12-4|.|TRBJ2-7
TGTGCCAGCAGCCCGGTGCGACTTCCCTACGAGCAGTACTTC
CASSPVRLPYEQYF
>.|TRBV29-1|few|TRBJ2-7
TGCAGCGTTGAAACCACTTCCTACGAGCAGTACTTC
CSVETTSYEQYF
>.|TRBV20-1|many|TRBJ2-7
TGCAGTGCAACAGGACAGACCGGCTACGAGCAGTACTTC
CSATGQTGYEQYF
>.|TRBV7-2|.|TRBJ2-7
TGTGCCAGCAGCACCCGGACAGGGAGGGACGAGCAGTACTTC
CASSTRTGRDEQYF
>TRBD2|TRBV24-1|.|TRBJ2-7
TGTGCCACCAGCTTGCTAGCGGGAGACTACGAGCAGTACTTC
CATSLLAGDYEQYF
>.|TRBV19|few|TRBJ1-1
TGTGCCAGTAGTATAGCAGAGGGGAATGAAGCTTTCTTT
CASSIAEGNEAFF
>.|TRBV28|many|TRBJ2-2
TGTGCCAGCCGCTCTCCGGTGGGGTCGGCCGGGGAGCTGTTTTTT
CASRSPVGSAGELFF
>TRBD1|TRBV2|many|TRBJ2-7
TGTGCCAGCAGTGGCTGGACAGGGGGCTACGAGCAGTACTTC
CASSGWTGGYEQYF
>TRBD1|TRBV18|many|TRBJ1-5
TGTGCCAGCTCACTAGAAAGGACAGGGGGCGCGGTGGTGAATCAGCCCCAGCATTTT
CASSLERTGGAVVNQPQHF
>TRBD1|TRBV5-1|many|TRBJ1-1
TGCGCCAGCAGCTTGGGTGGACAGGGGAGGACTGAAGCTTTCTTT
CASSLGGQGRTEAFF
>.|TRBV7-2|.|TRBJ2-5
TGTGCCAGCAGCTTAGGGTCCGCGGCCATTCAAGAGACCCAGTACTTC
CASSLGSAAIQETQYF
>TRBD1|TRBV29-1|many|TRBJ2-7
TGCAGCGTTGAGGACAGGGACAGATACGAGCAGTACTTC
CSVEDRDRYEQYF
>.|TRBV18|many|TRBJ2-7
TGTGCCAGCTCACCACCGGGGGTCGCTGAGCAGTACTTC
CASSPPGVAEQYF
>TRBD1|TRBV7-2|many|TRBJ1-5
TGTGCCAGCAGCGGAACAGGGGCGAATCAGCCCCAGCATTTT
CASSGTGANQPQHF
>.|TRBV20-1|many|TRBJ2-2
TGCAGTGCCCCGGGACAACACACCGGGGAGCTGTTTTTT
CSAPGQHTGELFF
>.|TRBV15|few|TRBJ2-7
TGTGCGTTGAGGGACGAGCAGTACTTC
CALRDEQYF
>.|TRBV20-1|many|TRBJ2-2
TGCAGTGCTAGAGATTTGGAGGGCAGACAAAACACCGGGGAGCTGTTTTTT
CSARDLEGRQNTGELFF
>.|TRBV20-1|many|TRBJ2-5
TGCAGTGCTATCCTCTCAGGGAGGCGAGAGACCCAGTACTTC
CSAILSGRRETQYF
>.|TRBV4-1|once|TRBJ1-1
TGCGCCAGCAGCCAAGATTCCTGGACATCGGTGACTGAAGCTTTCTTT
CASSQDSWTSVTEAFF
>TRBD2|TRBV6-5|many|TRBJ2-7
TGTGCCAGCAGTTACTCGAAGGGGAGCGGGAGCTCCTACGAGCAGTACTTC
CASSYSKGSGSSYEQYF
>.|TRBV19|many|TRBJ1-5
TGTGCCAGTAGTTGGGACGGCGCGAGGCATTTT
CASSWDGARHF
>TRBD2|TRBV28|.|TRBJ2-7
TGTGCCAGCAAGGGACTAGCGAGCTACGAGCAGTACTTC
CASKGLASYEQYF
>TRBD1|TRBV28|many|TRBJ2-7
TGTGCCAGCAGTCCTCAACCGGGACAGGGTATCCACGAGCAGTACTTC
CASSPQPGQGIHEQYF
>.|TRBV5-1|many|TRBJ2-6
TGCGCCAGCAGGCTGATAAGTGGGGCCAACGTCCTGACTTTC
CASRLISGANVLTF
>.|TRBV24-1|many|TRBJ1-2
TGTGCCACCAGTGATGGGCCAGGCTATGGCTACACCTTC
CATSDGPGYGYTF
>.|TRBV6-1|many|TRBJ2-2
TGTGCCAGCAGTGGAGACAGGCTCGGAGACACCGGGGAGCTGTTTTTT
CASSGDRLGDTGELFF
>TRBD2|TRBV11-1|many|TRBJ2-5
TGTGCCAGCAGCCTCGGACTAGCGGGAGTGGGATTTGAGGAGACCCAGTACTTC
CASSLGLAGVGFEETQYF
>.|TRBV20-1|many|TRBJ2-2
TGCAGTGCTAGAGAAACAGGGATGAACACCGGGGAGCTGTTTTTT
CSARETGMNTGELFF